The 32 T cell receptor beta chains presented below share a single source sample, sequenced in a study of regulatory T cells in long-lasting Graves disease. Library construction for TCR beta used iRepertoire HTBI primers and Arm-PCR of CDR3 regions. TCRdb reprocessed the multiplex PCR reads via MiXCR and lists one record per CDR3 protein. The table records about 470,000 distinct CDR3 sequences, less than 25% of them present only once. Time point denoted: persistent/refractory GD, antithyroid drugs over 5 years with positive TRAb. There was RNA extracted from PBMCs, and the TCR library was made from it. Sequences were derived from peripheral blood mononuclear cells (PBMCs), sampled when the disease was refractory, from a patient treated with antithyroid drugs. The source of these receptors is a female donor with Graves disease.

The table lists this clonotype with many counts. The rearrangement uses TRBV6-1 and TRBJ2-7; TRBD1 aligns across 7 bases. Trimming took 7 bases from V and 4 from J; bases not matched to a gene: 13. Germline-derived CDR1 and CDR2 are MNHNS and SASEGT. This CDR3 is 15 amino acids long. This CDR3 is CASILTGTASYEQYF. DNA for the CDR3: TGTGCCAGCATCTTAACTGGGACAGCCTCATACGAGCAGTACTTC.

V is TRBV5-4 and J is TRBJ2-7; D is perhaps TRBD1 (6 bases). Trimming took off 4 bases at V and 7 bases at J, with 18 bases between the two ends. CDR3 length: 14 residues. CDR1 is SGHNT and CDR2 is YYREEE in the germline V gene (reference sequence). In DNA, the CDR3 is TGTGCCAGCAGCCTTTGGGGTTGGGGACAAGAGCAGTACTTC. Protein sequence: CASSLWGWGQEQYF.

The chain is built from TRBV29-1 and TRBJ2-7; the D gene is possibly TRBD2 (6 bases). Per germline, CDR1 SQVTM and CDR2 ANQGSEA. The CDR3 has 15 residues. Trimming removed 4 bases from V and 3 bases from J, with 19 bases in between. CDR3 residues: CSVGRFGGEGYEQYF. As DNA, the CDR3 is TGCAGCGTTGGGCGGTTCGGGGGAGAGGGCTACGAGCAGTACTTC.

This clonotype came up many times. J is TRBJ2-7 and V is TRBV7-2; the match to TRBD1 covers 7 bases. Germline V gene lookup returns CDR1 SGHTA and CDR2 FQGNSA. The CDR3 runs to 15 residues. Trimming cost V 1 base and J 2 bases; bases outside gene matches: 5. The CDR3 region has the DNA TGTGCCAGCAGCTTAGGACAGGGTGCACCCTACGAGCAGTACTTC. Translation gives CASSLGQGAPYEQYF.

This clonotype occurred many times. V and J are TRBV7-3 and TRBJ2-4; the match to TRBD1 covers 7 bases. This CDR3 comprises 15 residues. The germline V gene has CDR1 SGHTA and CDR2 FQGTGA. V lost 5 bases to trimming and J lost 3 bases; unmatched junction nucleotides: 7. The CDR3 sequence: CASSPTGVDKNIQYF. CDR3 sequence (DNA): TGTGCCAGCAGCCCCACAGGGGTGGACAAAAACATTCAGTACTTC.

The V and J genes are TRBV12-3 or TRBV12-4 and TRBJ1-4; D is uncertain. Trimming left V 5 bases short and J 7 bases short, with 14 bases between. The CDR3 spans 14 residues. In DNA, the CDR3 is TGTGCCAGCAGTACAAGGCCTTGGGGTGAAAAACTGTTTTTT. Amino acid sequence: CASSTRPWGEKLFF.

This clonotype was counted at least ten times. The CDR3 DNA follows: TGTGCCAGCAGCCCAGGGACGCGCGACAATCAGCCCCAGCATTTT. Its protein product is CASSPGTRDNQPQHF. The chain uses TRBV11-2 and TRBJ1-5, with a weak D call TRBD1 (5 bases). The CDR3 totals 15 residues. In germline, CDR1 is SGHAT, CDR2 FQNNGV. V was trimmed by 5 bases and J by 3 bases, leaving 14 bases between them.

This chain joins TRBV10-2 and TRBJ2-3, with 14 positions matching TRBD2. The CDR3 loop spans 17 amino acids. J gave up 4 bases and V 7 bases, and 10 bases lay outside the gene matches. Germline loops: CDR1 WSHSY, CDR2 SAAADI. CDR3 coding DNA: TGCGCCAGCACCGCGGCAGGGACTAGCGGGAGCTCAGATACGCAGTATTTT. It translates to CASTAAGTSGSSDTQYF.

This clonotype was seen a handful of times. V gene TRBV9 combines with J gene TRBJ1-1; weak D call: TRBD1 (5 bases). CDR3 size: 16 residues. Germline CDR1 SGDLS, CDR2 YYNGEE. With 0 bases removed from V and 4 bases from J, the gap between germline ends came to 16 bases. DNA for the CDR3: TGTGCCAGCAGCGTAGGTGCAGGTAGGGGATCCACTGAAGCTTTCTTT. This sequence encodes CASSVGAGRGSTEAFF.

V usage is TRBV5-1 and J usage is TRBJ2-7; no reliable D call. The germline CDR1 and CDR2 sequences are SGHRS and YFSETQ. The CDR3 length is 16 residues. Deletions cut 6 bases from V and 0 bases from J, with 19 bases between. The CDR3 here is CASTPSFGQVSYEQYF. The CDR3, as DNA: TGCGCCAGCACCCCATCCTTCGGGCAGGTCTCCTACGAGCAGTACTTC. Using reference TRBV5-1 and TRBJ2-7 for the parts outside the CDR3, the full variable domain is KAGVTQTPRYLIKTRGQQVTLSCSPISGHRSVSWYQQTPGQGLQFLFEYFSETQRNKGNFPGRFSGRQFSNSRSEMNVSTLELGDSALYLCASTPSFGQVSYEQYFGPGTRLTVT.

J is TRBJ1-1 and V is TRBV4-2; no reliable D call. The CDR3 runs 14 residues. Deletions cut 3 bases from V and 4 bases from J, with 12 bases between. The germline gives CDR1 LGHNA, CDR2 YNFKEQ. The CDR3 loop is CASSHPARGTEAFF. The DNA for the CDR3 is TGTGCCAGCAGCCACCCCGCTCGGGGCACTGAAGCTTTCTTT.

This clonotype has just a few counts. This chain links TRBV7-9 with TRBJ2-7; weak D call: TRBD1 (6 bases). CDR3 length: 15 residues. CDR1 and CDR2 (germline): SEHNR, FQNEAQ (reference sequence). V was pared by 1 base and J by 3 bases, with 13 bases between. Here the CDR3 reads CASSLEQGGGYEQYF. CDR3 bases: TGTGCCAGCAGCTTAGAACAGGGTGGGGGCTACGAGCAGTACTTC.

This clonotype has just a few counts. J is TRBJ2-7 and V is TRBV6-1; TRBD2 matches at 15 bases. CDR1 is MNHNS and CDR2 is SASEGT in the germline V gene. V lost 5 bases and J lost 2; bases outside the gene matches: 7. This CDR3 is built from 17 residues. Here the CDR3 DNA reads TGTGCCAGCAGTAGCTTGGGACTAGCGGGAGGAACCTACGAGCAGTACTTC. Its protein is CASSSLGLAGGTYEQYF.

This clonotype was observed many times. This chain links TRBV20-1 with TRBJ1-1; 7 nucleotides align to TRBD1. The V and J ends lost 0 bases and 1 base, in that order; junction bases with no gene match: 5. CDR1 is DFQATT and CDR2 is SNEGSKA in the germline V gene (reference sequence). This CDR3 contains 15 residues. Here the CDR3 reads CSAREDREWNTEAFF. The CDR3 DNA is TGCAGTGCTAGAGAAGACAGGGAGTGGAACACTGAAGCTTTCTTT.

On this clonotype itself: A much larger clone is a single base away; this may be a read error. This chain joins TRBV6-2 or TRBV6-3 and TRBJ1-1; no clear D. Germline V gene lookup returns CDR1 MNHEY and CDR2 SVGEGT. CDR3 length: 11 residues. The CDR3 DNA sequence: TGTGCCCTCGGGGTGAACGCTGAAGCTTTCTTT. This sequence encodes CALGVNAEAFF.

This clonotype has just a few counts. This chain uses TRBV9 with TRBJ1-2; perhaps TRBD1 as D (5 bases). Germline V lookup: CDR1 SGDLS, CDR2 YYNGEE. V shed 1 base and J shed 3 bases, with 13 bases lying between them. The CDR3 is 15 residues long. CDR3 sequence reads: CASSVFREWDYGYTF. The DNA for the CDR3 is TGTGCCAGCAGCGTATTCAGGGAATGGGACTATGGCTACACCTTC.

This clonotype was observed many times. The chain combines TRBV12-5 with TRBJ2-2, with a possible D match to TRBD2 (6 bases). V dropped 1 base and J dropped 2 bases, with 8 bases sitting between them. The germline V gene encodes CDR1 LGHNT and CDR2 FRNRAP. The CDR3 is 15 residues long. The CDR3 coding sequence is TGTGCTAGTGGTTTGGGGGACTTTAACACCGGGGAGCTGTTTTTT. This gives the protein CASGLGDFNTGELFF.

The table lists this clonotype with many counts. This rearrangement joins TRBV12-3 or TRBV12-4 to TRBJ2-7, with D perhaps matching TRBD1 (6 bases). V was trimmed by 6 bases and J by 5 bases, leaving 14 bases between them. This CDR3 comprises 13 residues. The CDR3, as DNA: TGTGCCAGCAGCTACAGGGAACGGAACGAGCAGTACTTC. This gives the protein CASSYRERNEQYF.

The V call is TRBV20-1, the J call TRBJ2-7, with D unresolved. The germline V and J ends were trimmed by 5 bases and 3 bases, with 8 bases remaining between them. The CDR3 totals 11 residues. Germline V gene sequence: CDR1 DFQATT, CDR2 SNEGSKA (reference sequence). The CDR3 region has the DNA TGCAGTGCTGAGGTCGTCTACGAGCAGTACTTC. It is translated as CSAEVVYEQYF.

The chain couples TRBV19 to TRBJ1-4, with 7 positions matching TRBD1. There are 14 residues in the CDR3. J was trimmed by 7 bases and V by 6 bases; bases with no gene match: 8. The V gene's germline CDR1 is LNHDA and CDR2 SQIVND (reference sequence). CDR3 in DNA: TGTGCCAGTAGGCTAGGGACAGAGTCTGAAAAACTGTTTTTT. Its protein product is CASRLGTESEKLFF.

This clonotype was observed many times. The CDR3 bases are TGTGCCAGCATATCATACCTCGACATGAACACTGAAGCTTTCTTT. It codes for CASISYLDMNTEAFF. The genes are TRBV6-1 and TRBJ1-1; D gene uncertain. CDR3 length equals 15 residues. The germline V and J ends were trimmed by 7 bases and 0 bases, with 15 bases remaining between them. Germline V gives CDR1 MNHNS, CDR2 SASEGT.

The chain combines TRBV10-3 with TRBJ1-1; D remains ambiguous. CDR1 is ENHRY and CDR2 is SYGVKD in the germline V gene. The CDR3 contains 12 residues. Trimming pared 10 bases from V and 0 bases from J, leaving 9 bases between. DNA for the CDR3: TGTGCCAGTTCAATCATGAACACTGAAGCTTTCTTT. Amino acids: CASSIMNTEAFF.

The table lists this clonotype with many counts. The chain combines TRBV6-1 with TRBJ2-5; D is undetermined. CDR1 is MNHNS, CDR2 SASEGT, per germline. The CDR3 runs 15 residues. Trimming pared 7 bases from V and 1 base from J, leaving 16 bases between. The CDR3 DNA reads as TGTGCCAGCAAGCAGGCAGGCGCCCTCCAAGAGACCCAGTACTTC. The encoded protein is CASKQAGALQETQYF.

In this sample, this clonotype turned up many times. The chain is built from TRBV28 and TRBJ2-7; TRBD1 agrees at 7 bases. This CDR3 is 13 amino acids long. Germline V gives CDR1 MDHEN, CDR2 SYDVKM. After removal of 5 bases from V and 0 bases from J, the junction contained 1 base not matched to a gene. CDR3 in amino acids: CASSGQASYEQYF. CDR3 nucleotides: TGTGCCAGCAGTGGACAGGCCTCCTACGAGCAGTACTTC.

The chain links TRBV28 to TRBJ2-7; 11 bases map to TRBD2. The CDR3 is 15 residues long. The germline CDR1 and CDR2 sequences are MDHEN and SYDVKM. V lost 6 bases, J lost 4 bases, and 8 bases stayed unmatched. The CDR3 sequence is CASRPLAGGGYEQYF. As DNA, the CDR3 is TGTGCCAGCAGGCCCCTAGCGGGAGGTGGGTACGAGCAGTACTTC.

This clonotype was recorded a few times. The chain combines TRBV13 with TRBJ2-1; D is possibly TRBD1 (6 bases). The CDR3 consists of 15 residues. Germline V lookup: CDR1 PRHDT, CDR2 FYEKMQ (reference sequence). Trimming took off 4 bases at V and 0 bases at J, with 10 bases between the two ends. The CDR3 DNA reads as TGTGCCAGCAGCTCCCAGACAGGCTCCTACAATGAGCAGTTCTTC. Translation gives CASSSQTGSYNEQFF.

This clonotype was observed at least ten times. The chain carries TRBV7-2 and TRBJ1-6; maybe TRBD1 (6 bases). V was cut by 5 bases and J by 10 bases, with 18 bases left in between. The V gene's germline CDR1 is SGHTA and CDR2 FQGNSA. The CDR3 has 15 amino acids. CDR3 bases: TGTGCCAGCAGCATAGAGGGGCAGGGGCACTCACCCCTCCACTTT. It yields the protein CASSIEGQGHSPLHF.

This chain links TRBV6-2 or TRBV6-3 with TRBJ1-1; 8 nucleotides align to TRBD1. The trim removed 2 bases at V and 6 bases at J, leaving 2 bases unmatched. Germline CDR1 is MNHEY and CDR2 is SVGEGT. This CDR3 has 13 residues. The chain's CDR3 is CASSYPTGAEAFF. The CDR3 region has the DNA TGTGCCAGCAGTTACCCGACAGGGGCTGAAGCTTTCTTT.

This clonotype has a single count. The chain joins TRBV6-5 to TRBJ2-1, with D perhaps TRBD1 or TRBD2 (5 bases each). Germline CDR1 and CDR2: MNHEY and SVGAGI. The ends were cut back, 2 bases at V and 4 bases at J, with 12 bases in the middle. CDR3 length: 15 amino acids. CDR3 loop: CASSYEGPNYNEQFF. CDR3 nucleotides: TGTGCCAGCAGTTACGAGGGACCCAATTACAATGAGCAGTTCTTC.

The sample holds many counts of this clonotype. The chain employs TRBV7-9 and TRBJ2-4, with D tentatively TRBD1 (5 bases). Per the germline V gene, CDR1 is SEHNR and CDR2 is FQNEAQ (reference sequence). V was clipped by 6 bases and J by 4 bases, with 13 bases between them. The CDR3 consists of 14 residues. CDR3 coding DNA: TGTGCCAGCAGTCTCAGTGGGGCTAAAAACATTCAGTACTTC. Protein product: CASSLSGAKNIQYF.

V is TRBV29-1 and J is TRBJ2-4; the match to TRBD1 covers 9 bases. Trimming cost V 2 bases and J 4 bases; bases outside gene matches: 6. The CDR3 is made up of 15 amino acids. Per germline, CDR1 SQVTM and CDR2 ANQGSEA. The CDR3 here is CSVETGQGKKNIQYF. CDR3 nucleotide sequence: TGCAGCGTTGAAACGGGACAGGGCAAAAAAAACATTCAGTACTTC. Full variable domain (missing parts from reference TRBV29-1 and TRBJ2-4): SAVISQKPSRDICQRGTSLTIQCQVDSQVTMMFWYRQQPGQSLTLIATANQGSEATYESGFVIDKFPISRPNLTFSTLTVSNMSPEDSSIYLCSVETGQGKKNIQYFGAGTRLSVL.

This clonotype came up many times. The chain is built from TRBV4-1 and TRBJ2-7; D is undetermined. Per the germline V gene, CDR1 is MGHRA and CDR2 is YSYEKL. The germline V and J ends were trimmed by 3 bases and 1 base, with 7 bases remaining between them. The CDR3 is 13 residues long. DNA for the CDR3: TGCGCCAGCAGCCAGACCGGTTCCTACGAGCAGTACTTC. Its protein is CASSQTGSYEQYF.